Below are 16 T cell receptor beta chains sequenced from a single sample in a study of T cells after yellow fever vaccination. TCRdb re-analysed the 5' RACE reads in MiXCR, keeping a single row per CDR3 protein. The sample has fewer than 35,000 distinct CDR3 sequences, roughly a tenth seen once. The source material was PBMCs, either bulk or a sorted T-cell subset (CD4+, CD8+, memory, or dextramer-sorted; not recorded which), sampled roughly 14 days after the first yellow fever vaccination. These TCRs come from a man younger than 35 who received the YFV17D yellow fever vaccine.

This clonotype was seen ten or more times. The rearrangement links TRBV20-1 to TRBJ1-6; D possibly corresponds to TRBD1 (5 bases). Looked up from germline, CDR1 is DFQATT and CDR2 is SNEGSKA (reference sequence). The CDR3 extends over 14 amino acids. V lost 2 bases and J 6 bases, leaving 11 bases between the germline ends. The CDR3 region is CSARSGGGNSPLHF. CDR3 bases: TGCAGTGCTAGAAGCGGGGGAGGTAATTCACCCCTCCACTTT.

The rearrangement uses TRBV15 and TRBJ2-7, with TRBD2 identical over 13 bases. Trimming cost V 11 bases and J 4 bases; bases outside gene matches: 8. The CDR3 loop spans 14 amino acids. Germline V gene sequence: CDR1 LNHNV, CDR2 YYDKDF (reference sequence). The CDR3 here is CAPWTSGGYYEQYV. DNA for the CDR3: TGTGCCCCTTGGACTAGCGGGGGCTATTACGAGCAGTACGTC.

This clonotype was seen repeatedly, ten times or more. The rearrangement links TRBV3-1 to TRBJ2-3; D gene ambiguous. The CDR3 totals 14 residues. The ends were cut back, 1 base at V and 6 bases at J, with 11 bases in the middle. Germline V gene sequence: CDR1 LGHDT, CDR2 YNNKEL (reference sequence). The CDR3 loop reads CASSQAPPPDTQYF. CDR3 bases: TGTGCCAGCAGCCAAGCACCCCCCCCGGATACGCAGTATTTT.

This clonotype has at least ten counts. V gene TRBV29-1 combines with J gene TRBJ1-1; a weak D match, TRBD1 (5 bases). CDR3 length: 13 amino acids. The germline gives CDR1 SQVTM, CDR2 ANQGSEA. V lost 6 bases, J lost 3 bases, and 14 bases lay in between. CDR3 amino acids: CSVRWGSYTEAFF. The CDR3 nucleotides read TGCAGCGTGCGTTGGGGGTCGTACACTGAAGCTTTCTTT.

Comment on this clonotype: A read error is possible here, since a much larger clone lies one base away. The V and J genes are TRBV20-1 and TRBJ2-3; the match to TRBD2 covers 13 bases. The germline gives CDR1 DFQATT, CDR2 SNEGSKA (reference sequence). With 5 bases clipped from V and 9 bases from J, the junction kept 11 bases outside the gene matches. The CDR3 covers 15 residues. CDR3: CSAGFPTSGGSTQYF. The CDR3 nucleotides are TGCAGTGCTGGGTTCCCGACTAGCGGGGGGTCCACGCAGTATTTT.

There are many counts of this clonotype. J is TRBJ1-1 and V is TRBV7-2; 7 bases match TRBD1. Germline V CDR1 and CDR2: SGHTA, FQGNSA. The CDR3 has 15 residues. With V trimmed by 5 bases and J by 1 base, 7 bases remained unmatched. The CDR3 sequence is CASSPRPGGNTEAFF. DNA of the CDR3: TGTGCCAGCAGCCCTCGGCCAGGGGGGAACACTGAAGCTTTCTTT.

This clonotype was counted many times. This rearrangement joins TRBV7-3 to TRBJ2-3, with 15 bases that match TRBD2. This CDR3 region has 16 residues. CDR1 is SGHTA, CDR2 FQGTGA, per germline. J gave up 8 bases and V 5 bases, and 8 bases lay outside the gene matches. DNA of the CDR3: TGTGCCAGCAGCCTAGGACTAGCGGGGGGGATAGGTACGCAGTATTTT. It encodes CASSLGLAGGIGTQYF.

This clonotype occurred many times. The chain recombines TRBV6-2 or TRBV6-3 with TRBJ2-6; 7 nucleotides align to TRBD2. This CDR3 has 13 amino acids. Per the germline V gene, CDR1 is MNHEY and CDR2 is SVGEGT. Trimming cost V 9 bases and J 2 bases; bases outside gene matches: 1. The CDR3 DNA follows: TGTGCCAGTGGACTAGCTGGGGCCAACGTCCTGACTTTC. It encodes CASGLAGANVLTF.

The table lists this clonotype with many counts. The chain recombines TRBV5-1 with TRBJ2-7; D possibly corresponds to TRBD2 (6 bases). CDR3 length equals 15 residues. With 4 bases removed from V and 3 bases from J, the gap between germline ends came to 17 bases. Germline CDR1 reads SGHRS; CDR2 reads YFSETQ. The CDR3 loop reads CASSRERDSYYEQYF. The CDR3 nucleotides are TGCGCCAGCAGCCGGGAGAGGGACTCCTACTACGAGCAGTACTTC. The entire variable domain, with the rest obtained from reference TRBV5-1 and TRBJ2-7, is as follows: KAGVTQTPRYLIKTRGQQVTLSCSPISGHRSVSWYQQTPGQGLQFLFEYFSETQRNKGNFPGRFSGRQFSNSRSEMNVSTLELGDSALYLCASSRERDSYYEQYFGPGTRLTVT.

This clonotype was counted ten times or more. The V call is TRBV20-1, the J call TRBJ1-5; D gene ambiguous. Germline CDR1 is DFQATT and CDR2 is SNEGSKA (reference sequence). The V end lost 3 bases, the J end lost 7 bases, and 10 bases lay between the germline ends. The CDR3 contains 12 residues. This CDR3 reads CSASGGEQPQHF. The CDR3 bases are TGCAGTGCTAGTGGTGGTGAGCAGCCCCAGCATTTT.

Ten or more counts support this clonotype. The chain joins TRBV7-9 to TRBJ2-5; tentatively, D is TRBD1 (6 bases). Per the germline V gene, CDR1 is SEHNR and CDR2 is FQNEAQ (reference sequence). The V and J ends lost 2 bases and 4 bases respectively, with 11 bases between them. The CDR3 runs to 14 residues. Here the CDR3 reads CASSLLGRGETQYF. Written as DNA, the CDR3 is TGTGCCAGCAGCTTACTTGGCAGGGGAGAGACCCAGTACTTC.

This clonotype was observed at least ten times. V and J are TRBV7-2 and TRBJ2-3; TRBD2 matches 9 bases. V was pared by 1 base and J by 2 bases, with 7 bases of the junction left unmatched. This CDR3 region has 17 residues. Germline V gene sequence: CDR1 SGHTA, CDR2 FQGNSA. The CDR3 protein is CASSLVGLAGNTDTQYF. The CDR3 DNA follows: TGTGCCAGCAGCTTAGTTGGGCTAGCGGGGAACACAGATACGCAGTATTTT.

This clonotype was observed many times. DNA for the CDR3: TGTGCTGAGCCACGGGGCTCCGGGACTGAAGCTTTCTTT. Protein product: CAEPRGSGTEAFF. This chain uses TRBV7-8 with TRBJ1-1, with D maybe TRBD1 (5 bases). Germline V lookup: CDR1 SGHVS, CDR2 FQNEAQ. The CDR3 runs to 13 residues.

This clonotype was detected many times. The chain carries TRBV5-1 and TRBJ2-4, with 7 bases fitting TRBD1. Germline trimming cut 0 bases from V and 9 bases from J; bases unmatched to any gene: 3. Germline loops: CDR1 SGHRS, CDR2 YFSETQ. This CDR3 spans 13 amino acids. This chain's CDR3 is CASSLEGGGIQYF. In DNA, the CDR3 is TGCGCCAGCAGCTTGGAAGGGGGCGGCATTCAGTACTTC.

This clonotype was observed many times. The chain uses TRBV18 and TRBJ1-1; D is perhaps TRBD1 (6 bases). CDR1 KGHSH and CDR2 LQKENI come from the germline V gene. The length of the CDR3 is 14 residues. V lost 10 bases and J 1 base, leaving 16 bases between the germline ends. CDR3 region: CATTGGGPNTEAFF. The DNA for the CDR3 is TGTGCCACTACCGGGGGGGGGCCGAACACTGAAGCTTTCTTT.

At least ten counts were recorded for this clonotype. The chain recombines TRBV18 with TRBJ2-7; possible D gene TRBD1, 6 bases. Germline values: CDR1 KGHSH, CDR2 LQKENI. The CDR3 has 12 residues. V was clipped by 3 bases and J by 3 bases, with 6 bases between them. The CDR3 sequence: CASSPDSYEQYV. For the CDR3, the DNA is TGTGCCAGCTCACCGGACAGCTACGAGCAGTACGTC.